This note documents a single T cell receptor beta chain sequence. This sample is drawn from a study of blood T cell repertoires in COVID-19. Study-level information: The origin of the acute and convalescent COVID-19 samples was the United States, Italy and Spain.

This table comes from immunoSEQ multiplex PCR, and its TCRdb copy is limited to in-frame clones, with some not included. The sample consists of more than 150,000 clones, approximately 88% of them appearing once. Sequencing was done on a sample of peripheral blood. The TCR was taken from a man younger than 35 with active or convalescent COVID-19.

The CDR3 loop is CATSDGQHQPQHF. CDR3 DNA: TGTGCCACCAGTGATGGACAGCATCAGCCCCAGCATTTT. V is TRBV24-1 and J is TRBJ1-5; D is possibly TRBD1 (6 bases). V was trimmed by 3 bases and J by 5 bases, leaving 7 bases between them. The CDR3 totals 13 residues. Germline V gene data show CDR1 as KGHDR and CDR2 as SFDVKD.